The subject of this entry is one T cell receptor (beta chain). The antigen this receptor binds is unknown. Its ends do not fully match the called genes, so a read error is possible. These data are taken from a study of shared clonotypes between healthy human individuals (dated by TCRdb to about 2020). About the study as a whole: A couple of women and a few men aged 18 to 49 years were included in the cohort. For each donor, three plates each were used for CD4 naive and CD4 memory, two plates were used for CD8 naive, and one plate was used for CD8 memory. Blood TCR repertoires of a handful of healthy adults were deeply sequenced to estimate repertoire size and the extent of clonotype sharing between individuals. Libraries were prepared and TCR repertoires were sequenced by different laboratories using diverse techniques, in order to increase sequencing depth and limit assay-specific biases. Leukapheresis yielded between about 0.9 and 9 billion PBMCs per donor. General findings and caveats noted by the study authors: Sampling was restricted to blood, and TCR repertoires in tissue are likely to differ from TCR repertoires in blood. Because the study included a small number of donors, the genetic and exposure-history diversity represented was limited. Larger estimated clonotype richness was generally found for naive subsets than for memory subsets. Pairwise subsampling indicated that sequencing depth was expected to affect the degree of clonotype sharing among donors. Incomplete sequencing was indicated by rarefaction of sorted-subset datasets, despite the large sequencing depth. Compared with non-shared clonotypes, clonotypes shared by all four sorted-subset donors had higher generation probabilities. About 4.5% of naive CD4, 3.5% of naive CD8, roughly 2.4% of memory CD4, and more than 0.35% of memory CD8 clonotypes were shared across four donors.

The donors were healthy, HIV-negative adults who had no recently reported acute infections or vaccinations. Every donor was a Caucasian adult living in Nashville, Tennessee, USA. CD4+ T cells were enriched by magnetic negative selection; naive cells were then positively selected on CD45RA, and the negative fraction formed the memory subset. Blood was collected by leukapheresis, and PBMCs were isolated by Ficoll-Histopaque density gradient centrifugation and then cryopreserved in liquid nitrogen vapor phase. Analytical flow cytometry was used to check the purity and quantity of every magnetically sorted T cell population. Genomic DNA was isolated from every sorted fraction and measured by UV absorbance on a Nanodrop 2000c. Using the deep immunoSEQ assay, TCR CDR3 regions were amplified from genomic DNA by multiplex PCR. Extracted genomic DNA from each cell subset was spread evenly across all wells of several immunoSEQ 96-well plates, with each plate serving as a replicate. For sorted subsets, 200 to 250 ng of genomic DNA, equivalent to some 33,000 T cell genomes, went into each replicate PCR. The purified libraries were quantified using a Qubit 3.0 fluorometer, sized with a Bioanalyzer 2100, and then quantified again using the KAPA Library Quantification kit. Every immunoSEQ 96-well plate was sequenced on a separate single-read 150-cycle Illumina NextSeq 550 flow cell. On the authors' methods: Because the immunoSEQ output held only junctional sequences and lacked quality scores, the filtering could not match the filtering applied to full-length reads. To assign V/J genes and CDR3, sequences were annotated using PyIR, a Python wrapper for IgBLAST v1.9, with IMGT germline references. Reads with weak V/J assignments (E-value above 1e-6), missing CDR3, stop codons, out-of-frame junctions, or ambiguous translated residues were removed. A V3J clonotype was defined by an identical inferred V gene, J gene, and CDR3 amino acid sequence. Percentage overlap between repertoires was calculated by dividing the number of shared unique clonotypes by the size of the smaller repertoire. Richness of each repertoire was evaluated using RTK rarefaction, the Chao1 estimator, and Recon v2.1 estimates of unobserved clonotypes. OLGA was used to compute generation probabilities for all TCRbeta clonotypes that the gDNA method yielded from a handful of donors. TCRdb stores this immuneACCESS table with in-frame sequences only. Part of the clones is absent; in the studies checked, under half of the shortfall reflects unresolved V genes, and no reason is known for the rest. For V, J and clone size, that table is used; D and trimming come from the DNA. Across this sample there are about 980,000 clones, with 60% to 85% seen only once. Nearly 1.5% of the sample belongs to the ten largest clones.

Material: memory CD4+ T cells sorted from blood. In the paper's terms, the cell subset or site label means: CD45RA-negative fraction. This clonotype was obtained from a man aged 18 to 30 in good health.

The nucleotide sequence reads as follows: TGTGCCAGCAGTTACGGAAGGACAGGTGGCGAAAAATTGTTTTTT. It is translated as CASSYGRTGGEKLFF. The V gene is TRBV6-6 and the J gene is TRBJ1-4, and 7 bases in between align with TRBD1. Counted from cysteine to phenylalanine, this CDR3 has 15 amino acids. CDR3 DNA only is kept here, 45 bases in frame from base 1. The germline V gene (reference sequence) specifies MNHNY as CDR1 and SVGAGI as CDR2.